Only one count was recorded for the clone carrying this T cell receptor (beta chain). Its antigen is still unknown. This entry belongs to a study of type 1 regulatory T cells. Across the study: T-allo10 is an in vitro-generated, Tr1-enriched CD4 T cell product specific for alloantigen.

TCRdb reprocessed the reads via MiXCR and lists one record per CDR3 protein. Of just under 65,000 distinct CDR3 sequences listed, roughly half were seen once; the top ten hold more than 2%. Findings of the study overall: Tr1 cells had a more restricted TCR repertoire than non-Tr1 cells.

Deletions cut 2 bases from V and 7 bases from J, with 15 bases between. From germline, CDR1 is SGHAT and CDR2 FQNNGV. The CDR3 has 14 residues. The receptor comes from a human donor in good health. The sequenced sample was cultured non-Tr1 T cells, either the whole culture or a sorted T cell fraction (not recorded which). This sequence joins TRBV11-2 and TRBJ2-7; D is perhaps TRBD2 (7 bases). The CDR3 is CASSLNPGGPEQYF. The DNA of the CDR3 is TGTGCCAGCAGCTTAAACCCCGGGGGGCCTGAGCAGTACTTC.